These 10 T cell receptor beta chains were all obtained from the same sample, sequenced in a study of blood T cell repertoires in COVID-19 (dated by TCRdb to 2018 to 2021). The method behind the library was the immunoSEQ multiplex PCR assay. TCRdb holds this immuneACCESS table with in-frame rearrangements only. Some clones are missing; in checked studies, unresolved V genes explain under half, and the rest has no known cause. The sample contains 100,000 to 150,000 clones, about 77% of them found a single time. The ten top clones hold just under 25% of the sample. The sequencing sample was made of peripheral blood. The receptor set was obtained from a human donor in a cohort sampled during active COVID-19.

This clone was counted a few times. The chain employs TRBV6-1 and TRBJ1-1; D remains unclear. V shed 2 bases and J shed 1 base, with 8 bases lying between them. The CDR3 runs 14 residues. Germline CDR1 reads MNHNS; CDR2 reads SASEGT. CDR3 DNA: TGTGCCAGCAGTGAATTCGGTCAGAACACTGAAGCTTTCTTT. Its translation is CASSEFGQNTEAFF.

The rearrangement links TRBV6-1 to TRBJ2-1, with no clear D. The CDR3 is 11 amino acids. Germline V gene sequence: CDR1 MNHNS, CDR2 SASEGT. V was cut by 3 bases and J by 7 bases, with 4 bases left in between. The CDR3 loop reads CASSDMNEQFF. For the CDR3, the DNA is TGTGCCAGCAGTGACATGAATGAGCAGTTCTTC.

V and J are TRBV19 and TRBJ2-3; maybe TRBD1 (6 bases). There are 15 residues in the CDR3. Deletions cut 5 bases from V and 0 bases from J, with 12 bases between. Germline V gene lookup returns CDR1 LNHDA and CDR2 SQIVND (reference sequence). The CDR3 bases are TGTGCCAGTAGTGCTACAGGGCTTAGCACAGATACGCAGTATTTT. It is translated as CASSATGLSTDTQYF.

This clone was seen just once. The chain combines TRBV18 with TRBJ2-2; 9 positions match TRBD2. Germline CDR1 reads KGHSH; CDR2 reads LQKENI. This CDR3 is 18 amino acids long. The V and J ends lost 1 base and 0 bases, in that order; junction bases with no gene match: 6. This CDR3 is CASSPRSSGVPNTGELFF. In nucleotides, the CDR3 is TGTGCCAGCTCACCACGGTCTAGCGGGGTCCCGAACACCGGGGAGCTGTTTTTT.

V gene TRBV6-4 combines with J gene TRBJ1-1; D is uncertain. CDR1 is MRHNA, CDR2 SNTAGT, per germline. This CDR3 comprises 13 residues. V was trimmed by 0 bases and J by 7 bases, leaving 9 bases between them. CDR3 in DNA: TGTGCCAGCAGTGACTCCGGCGGCGGTGAAGCTTTCTTT. It translates to CASSDSGGGEAFF.

The J gene is TRBJ1-1, the V gene TRBV7-3; D perhaps matches TRBD1 (5 bases). V lost 5 bases and J lost 3, with 16 bases in between. The CDR3 length is 15 residues. The germline V gene has CDR1 SGHTA and CDR2 FQGTGA. This CDR3 reads CASSPRAGMDTEAFF. CDR3 bases: TGTGCCAGCAGCCCACGAGCAGGGATGGACACTGAAGCTTTCTTT.

In its sample, this clone was seen a few times. The chain has TRBV6-5 and TRBJ2-5; maybe TRBD1 (6 bases). The germline V gene encodes CDR1 MNHEY and CDR2 SVGAGI. The V end was cut by 6 bases, the J end by 4 bases, with 12 bases between. The CDR3 has 13 residues. CDR3 sequence reads: CASRGGGRETQYF. As DNA, the CDR3 is TGTGCCAGCAGAGGTGGGGGCCGAGAGACCCAGTACTTC.

V usage is TRBV6-4 and J usage is TRBJ1-1; 7 bases line up with TRBD1. In germline, CDR1 is MRHNA, CDR2 SNTAGT. V was pared by 6 bases and J by 1 base, with 5 bases of the junction left unmatched. CDR3 length equals 14 residues. DNA of the CDR3: TGTGCCAGCAGCCTGACAGGGAGGAACACTGAAGCTTTCTTT. Amino acids: CASSLTGRNTEAFF.

J is TRBJ2-5 and V is TRBV2; 7 bases line up with TRBD1. Per germline, CDR1 SNHLY and CDR2 FYNNEI. This CDR3 is built from 14 residues. The V segment lost 8 bases and the J segment 2 bases; nucleotides outside the gene matches: 8. As DNA, the CDR3 is TGTGCCAGCGGGGGCCAGGGGGATCAAGAGACCCAGTACTTC. Amino acids: CASGGQGDQETQYF.

The chain employs TRBV28 and TRBJ2-7; 8 bases are shared with TRBD2. The CDR3 consists of 15 residues. CDR1 is MDHEN, CDR2 SYDVKM, per germline. With 7 bases clipped from V and 2 bases from J, the junction kept 10 bases outside the gene matches. CDR3 sequence reads: CASTEGGSGTYEQYF. The CDR3 nucleotides read TGTGCCAGCACTGAAGGGGGTAGCGGGACCTACGAGCAGTACTTC.